These T cell receptor beta chains were read from a single sample in a study of spatial heterogeneity in lung cancer. TCRdb redid the calling of the 5' RACE reads with MiXCR, one entry per CDR3 protein. Of just under 40,000 distinct CDR3 sequences listed, less than 6% are singletons. The source material was PBMCs, sampled at surgery. The receptors stem from a male donor with early-stage non-small cell lung cancer. Each CDR3 is given with its conserved first and last residue. Each record gives: clone size, J gene, V gene, D gene, CDR3 protein, CDR3 DNA. A D gene is named only where the DNA matches it firmly. Not all rows give a size; the values are once, few, many and, for expanded clones, a class.

>few|TRBJ1-1|TRBV7-3|TRBD1
CASSSGGQGEAFF
TGTGCCAGCAGCTCAGGGGGCCAAGGTGAAGCTTTCTTT
>NA|TRBJ1-2|TRBV25-1|NA
CASKGGIRANYGYTF
TGTGCCAGCAAGGGGGGAATTCGGGCTAACTATGGCTACACCTTC
>many|TRBJ1-2|TRBV6-1|NA
CASPPAAGANYGYTF
TGTGCCAGCCCCCCGGCGGCAGGAGCTAACTATGGCTACACCTTC
>few|TRBJ2-7|TRBV4-3|NA
CASSQDLARIYEQYF
TGCGCCAGCAGCCAAGATTTAGCGCGAATCTACGAGCAGTACTTC
>many|TRBJ1-1|TRBV7-6|NA
CASSLSRAPFMNTEAFF
TGTGCCAGCAGCTTAAGCAGGGCACCCTTCATGAACACTGAAGCTTTCTTT
>many|TRBJ1-5|TRBV28|TRBD1
CASSPPLGTDSNQPQHF
TGTGCCAGCAGCCCCCCCCTCGGGACAGATAGCAATCAGCCCCAGCATTTT
>many|TRBJ2-3|TRBV5-1|NA
CASSLGQFRLTDTQYF
TGCGCCAGCAGCTTGGGGCAGTTCAGACTCACAGATACGCAGTATTTT
>many|TRBJ1-4|TRBV27|NA
CASSRAGDQEKLFF
TGTGCCAGCAGTAGGGCAGGGGATCAAGAAAAACTGTTTTTT
>many|TRBJ1-2|TRBV28|NA
CASGSGRIYGYTF
TGTGCCAGCGGCTCCGGTCGTATTTATGGCTACACCTTC
>NA|TRBJ1-6|TRBV5-1|NA
CASSPRTGTNSPLHF
TGCGCCAGCAGCCCTCGAACAGGGACGAATTCACCCCTCCACTTT
>many|TRBJ1-1|TRBV3-1|NA
CASSQGLSTEAFF
TGTGCCAGCAGCCAAGGGCTGTCCACTGAAGCTTTCTTT
>few|TRBJ2-7|TRBV7-2|NA
CASSLTFRLGEYEQYF
TGTGCCAGCAGCTTGACTTTTCGGCTTGGAGAGTACGAGCAGTACTTC
>NA|TRBJ1-5|TRBV20-1|TRBD1
CSARGQVDQPQHF
TGCAGTGCTAGGGGACAGGTCGATCAGCCCCAGCATTTT
>NA|TRBJ1-5|TRBV10-3|NA
CAISDPSQGGNQPQHF
TGTGCCATCAGTGACCCGTCACAGGGAGGCAATCAGCCCCAGCATTTT
>NA|TRBJ2-3|TRBV27|TRBD2
CASSLQAGGPTDTQYF
TGTGCCAGCAGTTTACAAGCGGGGGGGCCTACAGATACGCAGTATTTT
>many|TRBJ1-6|TRBV6-6|NA
CASNLGQGWNSPLHF
TGTGCCAGCAACCTAGGTCAGGGTTGGAATTCACCCCTCCACTTT
>many|TRBJ1-3|TRBV28|TRBD1
CASSPSPGQGGNTIYF
TGTGCCAGCAGTCCCTCCCCCGGACAGGGCGGAAACACCATATATTTT
>many|TRBJ1-1|TRBV5-1|NA
CASSQRDGGSSGEAFF
TGCGCCAGCAGCCAAAGGGACGGGGGATCGAGCGGTGAAGCTTTCTTT
>once|TRBJ1-1|TRBV6-5|NA
CASSQGQRWGTNTEAFF
TGTGCCAGCAGTCAGGGACAAAGGTGGGGTACTAACACTGAAGCTTTCTTT
>medium-sized|TRBJ2-6|TRBV12-3/TRBV12-4|NA
CASSLGRAPISGANVLTF
TGTGCCAGCAGTTTAGGCAGGGCCCCAATCTCTGGGGCCAACGTCCTGACTTTC
>many|TRBJ1-6|TRBV28|NA
CASRESASPLHF
TGTGCCAGCAGAGAGAGTGCTTCACCCCTCCACTTT
>many|TRBJ1-5|TRBV28|NA
CASSLLAGQGNQPQHF
TGTGCCAGCAGTTTATTGGCAGGTCAGGGTAATCAGCCCCAGCATTTT
>NA|TRBJ2-3|TRBV6-1|TRBD2
CASSGSGSGGTDTQYF
TGTGCCAGCAGTGGGTCGGGTAGCGGGGGCACAGATACGCAGTATTTT
>many|TRBJ1-1|TRBV7-3|TRBD1
CASSPSRDSWAEAFF
TGTGCCAGCAGCCCATCCCGGGACAGCTGGGCTGAAGCTTTCTTT
>NA|TRBJ1-1|TRBV3-1|NA
CASSQDRWGANTEAFF
TGTGCCAGCAGCCAAGATAGGTGGGGTGCGAACACTGAAGCTTTCTTT